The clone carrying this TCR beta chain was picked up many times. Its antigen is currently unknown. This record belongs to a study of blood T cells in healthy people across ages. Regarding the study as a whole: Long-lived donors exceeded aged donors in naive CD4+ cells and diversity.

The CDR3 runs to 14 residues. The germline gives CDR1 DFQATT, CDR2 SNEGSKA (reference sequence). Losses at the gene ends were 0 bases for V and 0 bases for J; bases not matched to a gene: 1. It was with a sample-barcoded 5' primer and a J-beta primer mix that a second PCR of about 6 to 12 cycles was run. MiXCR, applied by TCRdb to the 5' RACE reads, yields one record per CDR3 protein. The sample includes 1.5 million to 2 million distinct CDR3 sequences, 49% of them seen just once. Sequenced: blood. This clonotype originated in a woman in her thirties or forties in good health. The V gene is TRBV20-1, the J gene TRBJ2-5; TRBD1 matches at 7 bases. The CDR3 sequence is CSARDDRDQETQYF. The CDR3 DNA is TGCAGTGCTAGAGATGACAGGGACCAAGAGACCCAGTACTTC.